A selection of T cell receptor beta chains follows, all from one sample in a study of monozygotic twins with inflammatory bowel disease. With the 5' RACE reads reprocessed, TCRdb shows one record per CDR3 protein and no DNA. This listing includes over 150,000 distinct CDR3 sequences. Sequencing was performed on blood. The receptors derive from a human donor with ulcerative colitis or Crohn's disease, or a healthy co-twin of an affected twin (not recorded which). The CDR3 runs from the conserved cysteine through the conserved F or W.

j_call: TRBJ2-7
v_call: TRBV7-2
cdr3_aa: CASSPSSGASYEQYF

j_call: TRBJ2-1
v_call: TRBV24-1
cdr3_aa: CATSDTPELGYNEQFF

j_call: TRBJ1-2
v_call: TRBV3-1
cdr3_aa: CASSLPGQGRGYTF

j_call: TRBJ2-7
v_call: TRBV10-3
cdr3_aa: CAISVNQDRDGTSGYEQYF

j_call: TRBJ1-2
v_call: TRBV20-1
cdr3_aa: CSAGPWGGRLVGYGYTF

j_call: TRBJ1-1
v_call: TRBV9
cdr3_aa: CASSPGQGAAEAFF

j_call: TRBJ1-4
v_call: TRBV4-2
cdr3_aa: CASTNSPLNREGEKLFF

j_call: TRBJ2-2
v_call: TRBV24-1
cdr3_aa: CATSGNSNTGELFF

j_call: TRBJ2-2
v_call: TRBV12-3/TRBV12-4
cdr3_aa: CATAKRGTGELFF

j_call: TRBJ2-1
v_call: TRBV5-1
cdr3_aa: CASSLEAGGNHNEQFF

j_call: TRBJ2-3
v_call: TRBV10-3
cdr3_aa: CAISPQDITDTQYF

j_call: TRBJ2-3
v_call: TRBV20-1
cdr3_aa: CSAKRAGATDTQYF

j_call: TRBJ1-1
v_call: TRBV23-1
cdr3_aa: CASSQCANTEAFF

j_call: TRBJ1-2
v_call: TRBV6-5
cdr3_aa: CASSYSPPGTGDGYTF

j_call: TRBJ2-7
v_call: TRBV5-6
cdr3_aa: CASSLEAGESNEQYF

j_call: TRBJ1-5
v_call: TRBV19
cdr3_aa: CASSTIGNQPQHF

j_call: TRBJ1-1
v_call: TRBV20-1
cdr3_aa: CSAGEPNTEAFF

j_call: TRBJ2-7
v_call: TRBV5-5
cdr3_aa: CASSPLIRGSEQYF

j_call: TRBJ2-2
v_call: TRBV7-3
cdr3_aa: CASRPTTGTRNTGELFF